This T cell receptor beta chain was identified during a study of PD-1 blockade in classical Hodgkin lymphoma. Every patient was affected by relapse after autologous stem cell transplantation, while exposure to brentuximab vedotin was not uniform. PBMCs, once thawed, yielded CD8+ T cells isolated by magnetic negative selection. Comments on this clone: Its target is not known.

Study results and caveats: Baseline TCR diversity was reportedly lower in newly diagnosed patients than in healthy donors. It was reported as lower still in relapsed/refractory patients.

The table came from immunoSEQ multiplex PCR; TCRdb's copy has only in-frame clones and leaves some out. Of around 13,000 clones listed, approximately 80% are singletons. The CDR3 contains 13 residues. V gave up 5 bases and J gave up 6 bases, with 13 bases separating them. CDR1 and CDR2 from the germline V gene are LGHNA and YNFKEQ. This TCR came from a human donor with classical Hodgkin lymphoma. Sequences were derived from CD8+ T cells from blood, sampled at baseline. The chain has TRBV4-2 and TRBJ1-1; D is unclear. The CDR3 here is CASSFGGGSEAFF. The DNA for the CDR3 is TGTGCCAGCAGCTTCGGAGGAGGCTCTGAAGCTTTCTTT.